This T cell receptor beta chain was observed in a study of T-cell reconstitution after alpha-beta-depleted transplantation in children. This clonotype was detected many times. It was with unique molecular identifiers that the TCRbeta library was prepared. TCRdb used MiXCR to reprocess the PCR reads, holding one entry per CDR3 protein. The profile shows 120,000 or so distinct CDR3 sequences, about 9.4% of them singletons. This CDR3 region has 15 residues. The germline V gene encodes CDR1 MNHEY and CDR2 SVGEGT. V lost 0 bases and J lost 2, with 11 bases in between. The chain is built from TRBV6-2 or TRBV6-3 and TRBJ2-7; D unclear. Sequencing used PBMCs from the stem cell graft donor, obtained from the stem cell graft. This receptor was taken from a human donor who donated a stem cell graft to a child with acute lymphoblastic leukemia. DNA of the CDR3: TGTGCCAGCAGTTACTCTGCGACGGCTCCCTACGAGCAGTACTTC. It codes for CASSYSATAPYEQYF.